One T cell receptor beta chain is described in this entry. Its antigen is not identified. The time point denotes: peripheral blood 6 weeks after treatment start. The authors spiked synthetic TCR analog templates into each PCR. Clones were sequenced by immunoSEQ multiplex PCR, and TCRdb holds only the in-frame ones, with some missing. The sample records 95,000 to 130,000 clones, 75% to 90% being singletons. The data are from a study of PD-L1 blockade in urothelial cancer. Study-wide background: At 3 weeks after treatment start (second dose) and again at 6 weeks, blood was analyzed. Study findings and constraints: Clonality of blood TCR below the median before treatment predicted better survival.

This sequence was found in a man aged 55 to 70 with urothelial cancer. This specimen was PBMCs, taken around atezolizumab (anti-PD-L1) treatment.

The CDR3 DNA reads as TGTGCCAGCAGCGTCTGGACCCCCTATCCGGGGGGGCGTGGGGCCAACGTCCTGACTTTC. Encoded protein: CASSVWTPYPGGRGANVLTF. The rearrangement links TRBV9 to TRBJ2-6, with 8 bases aligning to TRBD2. The V segment lost 2 bases and the J segment 3 bases; nucleotides outside the gene matches: 16. This CDR3 spans 20 amino acids. Germline values: CDR1 SGDLS, CDR2 YYNGEE. Complete variable domain (other parts from reference TRBV9 and TRBJ2-6): DSGVTQTPKHLITATGQRVTLRCSPRSGDLSVYWYQQSLDQGLQFLIQYYNGEERAKGNILERFSAQQFPDLHSELNLSSLELGDSALYFCASSVWTPYPGGRGANVLTFGAGSRLTVL.